This T cell receptor beta chain was identified in a study of sequential checkpoint blockade in melanoma. Whole-study context: Randomization was 1:1 between first-line nivolumab→ipilimumab and ipilimumab→nivolumab.

Sample treatment: randomized to nivolumab then ipilimumab (arm A) or the reverse (arm B). Sequencing used immunoSEQ multiplex PCR; TCRdb keeps in-frame clones, though not all of them. Of around 16,000 clones in the sample, 77% were seen once. V shed 4 bases, J shed 0 bases, and the junction held 10 bases outside the gene matches. The CDR3 extends over 18 amino acids. Germline V gene data show CDR1 as SGDLS and CDR2 as YYNGEE. The chain carries TRBV9 and TRBJ2-2; 9 nucleotides match TRBD2. The sequence was collected from a human donor with melanoma. The sample here was CD8+ T cells sorted from blood (inferred from file names), taken from a patient given nivolumab and ipilimumab in sequence. As DNA, the CDR3 is TGTGCCAGCAGCTTCCACTCGGGACTAGCTTCGAACACCGGGGAGCTGTTTTTT. This sequence encodes CASSFHSGLASNTGELFF. The entire variable domain, with the rest obtained from reference TRBV9 and TRBJ2-2, is as follows: DSGVTQTPKHLITATGQRVTLRCSPRSGDLSVYWYQQSLDQGLQFLIQYYNGEERAKGNILERFSAQQFPDLHSELNLSSLELGDSALYFCASSFHSGLASNTGELFFGEGSRLTVL.